Shown below are 32 T cell receptor beta chains from a single sample sequenced in a study of blood T cell repertoires in COVID-19. Data came from immunoSEQ multiplex PCR; TCRdb stores just in-frame clones and leaves some out. The sample carries nearly 350,000 clones, roughly 84% recorded once. Sequencing was done on a sample of PBMCs or T cells enriched from blood (not recorded which). Receptors were obtained from a woman aged 25 to 45 who had recovered from COVID-19.

Only a few counts were recorded for this clone. The V gene is TRBV10-3, the J gene TRBJ2-4, with D perhaps matching TRBD1 (6 bases). The CDR3 covers 16 residues. Trimming pared 8 bases from V and 0 bases from J, leaving 17 bases between. Germline lookup yields CDR1 ENHRY and CDR2 SYGVKD. Here the CDR3 DNA reads TGTGCCATCTCACAGGGACATGCGGGAGCCAAAAACATTCAGTACTTC. It yields the protein CAISQGHAGAKNIQYF.

The chain employs TRBV2 and TRBJ2-3; D not certain. Germline-derived CDR1 and CDR2 are SNHLY and FYNNEI. The CDR3 has 13 amino acids. Trimming pared 2 bases from V and 1 base from J, leaving 4 bases between. DNA of the CDR3: TGTGCCAGCAGTGAAAGCGGCACAGATACGCAGTATTTT. This sequence encodes CASSESGTDTQYF.

The genes are TRBV2 and TRBJ2-7, with D unresolved. V lost 6 bases and J lost 6, with 15 bases in between. Germline CDR1 SNHLY, CDR2 FYNNEI. CDR3 size: 13 residues. CDR3 coding DNA: TGTGCCAGCAGAAGACCGGCTGAGGCCGAGCAGTACTTC. Protein sequence: CASRRPAEAEQYF. Using reference TRBV2 and TRBJ2-7 for the parts outside the CDR3, the full variable domain is EPEVTQTPSHQVTQMGQEVILRCVPISNHLYFYWYRQILGQKVEFLVSFYNNEISEKSEIFDDQFSVERPDGSNFTLKIRSTKLEDSAMYFCASRRPAEAEQYFGPGTRLTVT.

The chain is built from TRBV2 and TRBJ2-5; weak D call: TRBD2 (6 bases). The CDR3 is made up of 14 amino acids. Germline V gives CDR1 SNHLY, CDR2 FYNNEI. Trimming removed 7 bases from V and 2 bases from J, with 14 bases in between. The CDR3 protein is CASKGTFGQETQYF. The CDR3 DNA sequence: TGTGCCAGCAAGGGGACTTTCGGGCAAGAGACCCAGTACTTC.

The V call is TRBV7-9, the J call TRBJ1-5, with TRBD1 matching over 9 bases. With 4 bases clipped from V and 6 bases from J, the junction kept 7 bases outside the gene matches. Germline CDR1 is SEHNR and CDR2 is FQNEAQ (reference sequence). The CDR3 is made up of 15 amino acids. This chain's CDR3 is CASSSGQGATQPQHF. Here the CDR3 DNA reads TGTGCCAGCAGCTCGGGACAGGGTGCGACTCAGCCCCAGCATTTT.

Only a few counts were recorded for this clone. V is TRBV30 and J is TRBJ2-2; 7 bases align to TRBD1. Germline CDR1 is GTSNPN and CDR2 is SVGIG (reference sequence). V lost 4 bases and J lost 2; bases outside the gene matches: 4. This CDR3 region has 14 residues. CDR3 sequence: CAWMDRINTGELFF. CDR3 nucleotides: TGTGCCTGGATGGACAGGATCAACACCGGGGAGCTGTTTTTT.

This sequence joins TRBV14 and TRBJ1-6, with D tentatively TRBD1 (5 bases). The CDR3 length is 16 residues. The V and J ends lost 2 bases and 10 bases respectively, with 18 bases between them. From germline, CDR1 is SGHDN and CDR2 FVKESK. The CDR3 reads CASSQRGGLATSPLHF. In DNA form, the CDR3 reads TGTGCCAGCAGCCAAAGGGGAGGCCTGGCAACCTCACCCCTCCACTTT.

This sequence joins TRBV7-9 and TRBJ1-5, with D possibly matching TRBD1 (6 bases). Germline-derived CDR1 and CDR2 are SEHNR and FQNEAQ (reference sequence). The CDR3 is made up of 17 amino acids. Trimming took off 1 base at V and 2 bases at J, with 15 bases between the two ends. Here the CDR3 DNA reads TGTGCCAGCAGCTTAGTAGCCGCGGGGGCCGGCAATCAGCCCCAGCATTTT. This gives the protein CASSLVAAGAGNQPQHF.

V usage is TRBV7-2 and J usage is TRBJ1-4, with TRBD1 matching 9 bases. Germline V gene sequence: CDR1 SGHTA, CDR2 FQGNSA. The CDR3 totals 15 residues. The V gene end was trimmed by 5 bases and the J gene end by 7 bases; junction bases not matched to a gene: 8. DNA for the CDR3: TGTGCCAGCAGCGGGACCGGGACAGGGTCTGAAAAACTGTTTTTT. Protein product: CASSGTGTGSEKLFF.

CDR3 amino acids: CAWSQFLRAGGQETQYF. The DNA for the CDR3 is TGTGCCTGGAGCCAATTTCTAAGGGCGGGGGGTCAAGAGACCCAGTACTTC. This chain uses TRBV30 with TRBJ2-5; 8 nucleotides line up with TRBD2. The V gene end was trimmed by 3 bases and the J gene end by 2 bases; junction bases not matched to a gene: 14. Germline CDR1 and CDR2: GTSNPN and SVGIG (reference sequence). This CDR3 region has 17 residues.

This clone was found a few times. This chain links TRBV25-1 with TRBJ2-3, with unresolved D. Trimming removed 1 base at V and 0 bases at J, with 5 bases between. Germline lookup yields CDR1 MGHDK and CDR2 SYGVNS. The CDR3 has 14 amino acids. This CDR3 is CASSESPSTDTQYF. CDR3 nucleotides: TGTGCCAGCAGTGAATCTCCCAGCACAGATACGCAGTATTTT.

This clone occurred a few times. This chain uses TRBV28 with TRBJ1-4, with a tentative D call TRBD1 (5 bases). Germline CDR1 MDHEN, CDR2 SYDVKM. Trimming stripped 6 bases from V and 8 bases from J, with 16 bases between. There are 14 residues in the CDR3. CDR3 residues: CASRETVIEEKLFF. As DNA, the CDR3 is TGTGCCAGCAGGGAGACAGTAATTGAGGAAAAACTGTTTTTT.

The rearrangement joins TRBV19 to TRBJ2-1, with a tentative D call TRBD1 (6 bases). V dropped 3 bases and J dropped 7 bases, with 16 bases sitting between them. The germline CDR1 and CDR2 sequences are LNHDA and SQIVND (reference sequence). The CDR3 is made up of 15 amino acids. CDR3 in DNA: TGTGCCAGTAGTATTTCGTTTGGGACAACTAATGAGCAGTTCTTC. Translation gives CASSISFGTTNEQFF. The full variable domain, completed using reference TRBV19 and TRBJ2-1, is DGGITQSPKYLFRKEGQNVTLSCEQNLNHDAMYWYRQDPGQGLRLIYYSQIVNDFQKGDIAEGYSVSREKKESFPLTVTSAQKNPTAFYLCASSISFGTTNEQFFGPGTRLTVL.

The chain employs TRBV30 and TRBJ1-4, with a possible D match to TRBD1 (6 bases). Trimming pared 2 bases from V and 5 bases from J, leaving 18 bases between. The V gene's germline CDR1 is GTSNPN and CDR2 SVGIG (reference sequence). The CDR3 is 16 residues long. In DNA form, the CDR3 reads TGTGCCTGGAGTCCCCTCGGGGGGGCCCTGAATGAAAAACTGTTTTTT. Its protein is CAWSPLGGALNEKLFF.

The gene calls are TRBV9 and TRBJ2-1, with 8 bases matching TRBD2. Germline CDR1 reads SGDLS; CDR2 reads YYNGEE. The CDR3 extends over 15 amino acids. V dropped 4 bases and J dropped 3; count of bases not matched to a gene: 6. The CDR3 loop is CASSPPGGLYNEQFF. CDR3 DNA: TGTGCCAGCAGCCCCCCGGGGGGGCTCTACAATGAGCAGTTCTTC.

The chain carries TRBV9 and TRBJ2-3, with 9 bases identical to TRBD2. CDR3 length equals 15 residues. Germline V gives CDR1 SGDLS, CDR2 YYNGEE. V lost 6 bases, J lost 0 bases, and 5 bases stayed unmatched. The CDR3 sequence is CASNGAGGSTDTQYF. In DNA form, the CDR3 reads TGTGCCAGCAACGGAGCGGGGGGTAGCACAGATACGCAGTATTTT.

Comment on this clone: Different DNA sequences within this sample yield the same CDR3. CDR3: CAWSGRGTEAFF. The CDR3 region has the DNA TGTGCCTGGAGTGGAAGGGGCACTGAAGCTTTCTTT. The chain couples TRBV30 to TRBJ1-1; possible D gene TRBD1, 5 bases. Germline V gives CDR1 GTSNPN, CDR2 SVGIG (reference sequence). V was clipped by 1 base and J by 4 bases, with 7 bases between them. The length of the CDR3 is 12 residues. The full variable domain, completed using reference TRBV30 and TRBJ1-1, is SQTIHQWPATLVQPVGSPLSLECTVEGTSNPNLYWYRQAAGRGLQLLFYSVGIGQISSEVPQNLSASRPQDRQFILSSKKLLLSDSGFYLCAWSGRGTEAFFGQGTRLTVV.

V gene TRBV28 combines with J gene TRBJ2-7; 7 bases are a match to TRBD1. This CDR3 has 16 residues. Germline V gives CDR1 MDHEN, CDR2 SYDVKM. The ends lost 7 bases at V and 0 bases at J; junction bases unmatched: 12. The CDR3 sequence: CASTSSPGQSSYEQYF. As DNA, the CDR3 is TGTGCCAGCACCTCATCGCCGGGACAGAGCTCCTACGAGCAGTACTTC.

V is TRBV6-1 and J is TRBJ2-7; TRBD2 agrees at 9 bases. The V gene end was trimmed by 1 base and the J gene end by 0 bases; junction bases not matched to a gene: 7. This CDR3 spans 17 amino acids. Germline CDR1 reads MNHNS; CDR2 reads SASEGT. The CDR3 loop is CASSEDGSGGPSYEQYF. CDR3 bases: TGTGCCAGCAGTGAAGATGGTAGCGGGGGCCCCTCCTACGAGCAGTACTTC.

The gene calls are TRBV6-4 and TRBJ1-6; 7 bases match TRBD1. V gave up 6 bases and J gave up 6 bases; unmatched junction bases: 5. The CDR3 loop spans 14 amino acids. Germline V gene data show CDR1 as MRHNA and CDR2 as SNTAGT. The CDR3 loop reads CASRTGQFNSPLHF. CDR3 sequence (DNA): TGTGCCAGCAGGACGGGACAGTTTAATTCACCCCTCCACTTT.

The chain links TRBV6-1 to TRBJ1-2, with D uncertain. The CDR3 runs 15 residues. CDR1 is MNHNS, CDR2 SASEGT, per germline. V lost 0 bases, J lost 1 base, and 9 bases lay in between. In DNA form, the CDR3 reads TGTGCCAGCAGTGAAGCGCGACTAAATAACTATGGCTACACCTTC. It codes for CASSEARLNNYGYTF.

The rearrangement uses TRBV5-4 and TRBJ1-3, with 8 bases identical to TRBD1. The CDR3 totals 16 residues. Germline trimming cut 4 bases from V and 2 bases from J; bases unmatched to any gene: 8. Germline V gene lookup returns CDR1 SGHNT and CDR2 YYREEE (reference sequence). Here the CDR3 DNA reads TGTGCCAGCAGCAACCCACAGGGGGGAGCTGGAAACACCATATATTTT. Protein sequence: CASSNPQGGAGNTIYF.

The chain joins TRBV23-1 to TRBJ1-5, with D possibly being TRBD1 (6 bases). TRBV23-1 is assigned to the ORF class and has an uncertain function. V was pared by 2 bases and J by 4 bases, with 15 bases between. The CDR3 loop spans 16 amino acids. The CDR3 sequence: CASSQPGRGANQPQHF. CDR3 nucleotide sequence: TGCGCCAGCAGTCAACCGGGCAGGGGCGCAAATCAGCCCCAGCATTTT.

The chain carries TRBV5-6 and TRBJ2-2; D possibly corresponds to TRBD1 (6 bases). This CDR3 has 16 amino acids. Germline lookup yields CDR1 SGHDT and CDR2 YYEEEE. The V end was cut by 6 bases, the J end by 1 base, with 16 bases between. The CDR3 DNA sequence: TGTGCCAGCATCCTGCAGGGGACGGGGAACACCGGGGAGCTGTTTTTT. This translates into CASILQGTGNTGELFF. The full variable domain, with the rest looked up from reference TRBV5-6 and TRBJ2-2, is DAGVTQSPTHLIKTRGQQVTLRCSPKSGHDTVSWYQQALGQGPQFIFQYYEEEERQRGNFPDRFSGHQFPNYSSELNVNALLLGDSALYLCASILQGTGNTGELFFGEGSRLTVL.

The V and J genes are TRBV5-5 and TRBJ1-2; D is unclear. The CDR3 has 13 amino acids. Trimming pared 3 bases from V and 10 bases from J, leaving 16 bases between. The germline CDR1 and CDR2 sequences are SGHKS and YYEKEE (reference sequence). The CDR3 nucleotides read TGTGCCAGCAGCTACTCAAACCGTCTCGCCTACACCTTC. Translating gives CASSYSNRLAYTF.

The rearrangement uses TRBV18 and TRBJ1-1; 9 bases line up with TRBD1. Germline CDR1 is KGHSH and CDR2 is LQKENI. The CDR3 extends over 15 amino acids. V was pared by 6 bases and J by 4 bases, with 9 bases of the junction left unmatched. CDR3 bases: TGTGCCAGCTCCTTTCTTAAGACAGGGGGCACTGAAGCTTTCTTT. Encoded protein: CASSFLKTGGTEAFF.

The rearrangement joins TRBV6-1 to TRBJ1-2; D ambiguous. CDR1 is MNHNS and CDR2 is SASEGT in the germline V gene. This CDR3 region has 14 residues. The germline V and J ends were trimmed by 0 bases and 8 bases, with 13 bases remaining between them. CDR3 region: CASSEALRIEGYTF. The CDR3, as DNA: TGTGCCAGCAGTGAAGCGCTACGAATAGAAGGCTACACCTTC.

The chain couples TRBV28 to TRBJ2-7; possibly TRBD1 for D (6 bases). The CDR3 length is 14 residues. The germline V gene has CDR1 MDHEN and CDR2 SYDVKM. V lost 3 bases and J 6 bases, leaving 15 bases between the germline ends. Here the CDR3 reads CASSFRVRGSEQYF. The CDR3 DNA sequence: TGTGCCAGCAGTTTTCGAGTCAGGGGAAGCGAGCAGTACTTC.

This rearrangement joins TRBV19 to TRBJ1-2; the match to TRBD1 covers 7 bases. Trimming removed 5 bases from V and 8 bases from J; junction bases left unmatched: 11. The germline gives CDR1 LNHDA, CDR2 SQIVND (reference sequence). The CDR3 runs to 14 residues. The chain's CDR3 is CASSVLTGSRGYTF. Here the CDR3 DNA reads TGTGCCAGTAGTGTCCTGACAGGGTCTCGGGGCTACACCTTC.

The chain employs TRBV6-6 and TRBJ2-2, with D maybe TRBD1 (6 bases). Trimming pared 7 bases from V and 2 bases from J, leaving 17 bases between. Looked up from germline, CDR1 is MNHNY and CDR2 is SVGAGI (reference sequence). CDR3 length: 16 amino acids. The CDR3, as DNA: TGTGCCAGCACCCCAGGGGCGGGTACAAACACCGGGGAGCTGTTTTTT. Translated, it gives CASTPGAGTNTGELFF.

This chain joins TRBV5-1 and TRBJ1-6; D is uncertain. Germline V gene sequence: CDR1 SGHRS, CDR2 YFSETQ. CDR3 length: 16 residues. Trimming took off 0 bases at V and 6 bases at J, with 13 bases between the two ends. CDR3: CASSLDSGGFNSPLHF. The DNA of the CDR3 is TGCGCCAGCAGCTTGGACTCAGGAGGATTTAATTCACCCCTCCACTTT.

This clone was detected only once. The chain couples TRBV28 to TRBJ2-7; 7 positions match TRBD1. This CDR3 is 14 amino acids long. The germline V gene encodes CDR1 MDHEN and CDR2 SYDVKM. J gave up 3 bases and V 4 bases, and 6 bases lay outside the gene matches. CDR3 loop: CASSSDRARYEQYF. CDR3 sequence (DNA): TGTGCCAGCAGTTCCGACAGGGCCCGCTACGAGCAGTACTTC.